Listed below are T cell receptor beta chains from one sample, sequenced in a study of blood T cells in healthy people across ages. TCRdb recomputed calls from the 5' RACE reads with MiXCR, one row per CDR3 protein. Found here are under 800,000 distinct CDR3 sequences, 35% to 45% of them singletons; the top ten hold 20% to 25%. The material sequenced was blood. The receptor source for this set is an older woman in good health. The CDR3 runs from the conserved cysteine through the conserved F or W. D genes are given only for firm matches. Rows give clone size only sometimes, using once, few, many, or a class for an expanded clone.

NA	TRBV6-2/TRBV6-3	TRBJ2-1	16	NA	TGTGCTAGCAGCCCAGAAGGGGGGGGTTCCCTCAATGAGCAGTTCTTC	CASSPEGGGSLNEQFF
TRBD2	TRBV7-3	TRBJ2-1	15	NA	TGTGCCAGCAGCCCTACTAGCGAATGGTACAATGAGCAGTTCTTC	CASSPTSEWYNEQFF
NA	TRBV12-3/TRBV12-4	TRBJ1-4	13	NA	TGTGCCAGCAGGCCCAGAGGTGGTGAAAAACTGTTTTTT	CASRPRGGEKLFF
TRBD2	TRBV2	TRBJ2-7	14	NA	TGTGCCAGCAGTGGGGGACTAGCGGATTACGAGCAGTACTTC	CASSGGLADYEQYF
TRBD1	TRBV14	TRBJ1-1	17	NA	TGTGCCAGCAGCCAGATGGACAGGGGGCAAATGAACACTGAAGCTTTCTTT	CASSQMDRGQMNTEAFF
TRBD1	TRBV20-1	TRBJ2-6	16	many	TGCAGTGCTAGACGGGACAGCCACTCTGGGGCCAACGTCCTGACTTTC	CSARRDSHSGANVLTF
NA	TRBV11-3	TRBJ2-3	15	NA	TGTGCCAGCAGCTTAGGGTCCACTGGCACAGATACGCAGTATTTT	CASSLGSTGTDTQYF
TRBD2	TRBV20-1	TRBJ2-7	14	once	TGCAGTGCTGCCGGGACTAGCGGTACTTACGAGCAGTACTTC	CSAAGTSGTYEQYF
NA	TRBV29-1	TRBJ2-5	11	many	TGCAGCGTGGGACATGGAGAGACCCAGTACTTC	CSVGHGETQYF
NA	TRBV25-1	TRBJ1-2	15	NA	TGTGCCAGCAGCTTCGAGCGGTCAAAGAGCGATGGCTACACCTTC	CASSFERSKSDGYTF
NA	TRBV5-1	TRBJ1-2	16	few	TGCGCCAGCAGCGGGGACACCCCTCCCCCCAACTATGGCTACACCTTC	CASSGDTPPPNYGYTF
TRBD2	TRBV4-1	TRBJ2-7	15	NA	TGCGCCAGCAGCCCTAGCGGCATGGCCCCACTCGCCCAGCACTTC	CASSPSGMAPLAQHF
NA	TRBV7-6	TRBJ2-6	16	few	TGTGCCAGCAGCACGGACGGACACTCTGGGGCCAACGTCCTGACTTTC	CASSTDGHSGANVLTF
NA	TRBV5-1	TRBJ2-5	16	few	TGCGCCAGCAGCTTGAGGGGGGCCAGCGGACAAGAGACCCAGTACTTC	CASSLRGASGQETQYF
TRBD2	TRBV29-1	TRBJ2-1	18	NA	TGCAGCGTTGAGGTGAAACTAGCGGGAGGGAGCTCCTACAATGAGCAGTTCTTC	CSVEVKLAGGSSYNEQFF
TRBD1	TRBV11-3	TRBJ2-5	13	many	TGTGCCAGCAGCACGAGACAGGGGGAGACCCAGTACTTC	CASSTRQGETQYF
TRBD2	TRBV4-2	TRBJ2-1	17	NA	TGTGCCAGCAGCCAAAAAATCGGGACTAGCGGGAGTCGTGAGCAGTTCTTC	CASSQKIGTSGSREQFF
TRBD2	TRBV7-2	TRBJ2-3	14	NA	TGTGCCAGCAGCTACAGGACTAGCGGCTATACGCAGTATTTT	CASSYRTSGYTQYF
NA	TRBV29-1	TRBJ2-1	15	NA	TGCAGCGTTGAAGATGTTATGAGCTCCTACAATGAGCAGTTCTTC	CSVEDVMSSYNEQFF
NA	TRBV15	TRBJ1-5	14	NA	TGTGCCACCAGCCCTATGGTTAGCAATCAGCCCCAGCATTTT	CATSPMVSNQPQHF
NA	TRBV30	TRBJ1-5	13	NA	TGTGCCTGGAGTCTAATGACCGATCAGCCCCAGCATTTT	CAWSLMTDQPQHF
NA	TRBV6-9	TRBJ2-7	13	NA	TGTGCCGTGAAAAGGAACTCCCCGCCCGAGCAGTACTTC	CAVKRNSPPEQYF
NA	TRBV9	TRBJ1-1	14	NA	TGTGCCAGCAACCCGGGTTACGGTTACACTGAAGCTTTCTTT	CASNPGYGYTEAFF
NA	TRBV12-3/TRBV12-4	TRBJ2-5	14	NA	TGTGCCAGCACGACCCCGGGACTCCAAGAGACCCAGTACTTC	CASTTPGLQETQYF
TRBD2	TRBV27	TRBJ2-7	19	few	TGTGCCAGCAGTTTATCGAGTCTAGCGGTATACAGCGGGCACGGCGAGCAGTACTTC	CASSLSSLAVYSGHGEQYF
TRBD1	TRBV28	TRBJ1-2	16	NA	TGTGCCAGCAGTACCGCCCGACAGGGGCAGGGGGCTGGCTACACCTTC	CASSTARQGQGAGYTF
NA	TRBV2	TRBJ2-5	13	NA	TGTGCCAGCAGTGAAGCTGAAGTTGGGACCCAGTACTTC	CASSEAEVGTQYF
NA	TRBV3-1	TRBJ1-1	12	NA	TGTGCCAGCAGCATTGACGGACGAGAAGCTTTCTTT	CASSIDGREAFF
TRBD2	TRBV7-6	TRBJ2-5	15	NA	TGTGCCAGCAGCTCCAGGACTAGCCGGGAGGAGACCCAGTACTTC	CASSSRTSREETQYF
NA	TRBV3-1	TRBJ1-1	12	NA	TGTGCCAGCAGCCAGGAGAACACTGAAGCTTTCTTT	CASSQENTEAFF
NA	TRBV2	TRBJ2-3	13	NA	TGTGCCAGCAGCATGACAGGTTCACAGCCGCAGTATTTT	CASSMTGSQPQYF